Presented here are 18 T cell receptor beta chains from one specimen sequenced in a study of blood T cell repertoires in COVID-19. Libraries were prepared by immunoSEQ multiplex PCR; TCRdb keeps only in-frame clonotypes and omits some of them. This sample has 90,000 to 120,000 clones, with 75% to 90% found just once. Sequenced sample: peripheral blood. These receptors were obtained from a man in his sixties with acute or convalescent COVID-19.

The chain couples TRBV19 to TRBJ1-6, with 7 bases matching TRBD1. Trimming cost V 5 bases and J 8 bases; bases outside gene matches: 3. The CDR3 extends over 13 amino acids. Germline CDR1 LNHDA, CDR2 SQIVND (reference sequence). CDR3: CASSDREDSPLHF. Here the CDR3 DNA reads TGTGCCAGTAGTGACAGGGAAGATTCACCCCTCCACTTT.

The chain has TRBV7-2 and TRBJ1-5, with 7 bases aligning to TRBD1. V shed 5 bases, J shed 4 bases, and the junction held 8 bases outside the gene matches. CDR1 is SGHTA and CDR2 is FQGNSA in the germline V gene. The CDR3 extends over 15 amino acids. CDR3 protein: CASSPGTAWNQPQHF. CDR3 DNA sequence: TGTGCCAGCAGCCCAGGGACAGCTTGGAATCAGCCCCAGCATTTT.

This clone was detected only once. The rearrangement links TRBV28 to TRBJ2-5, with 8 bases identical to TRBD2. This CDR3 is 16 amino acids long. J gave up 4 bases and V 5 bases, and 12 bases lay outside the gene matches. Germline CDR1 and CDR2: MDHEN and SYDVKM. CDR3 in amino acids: CASSVQGLERRETQYF. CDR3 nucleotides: TGTGCCAGCAGTGTCCAGGGACTAGAACGGCGAGAGACCCAGTACTTC.

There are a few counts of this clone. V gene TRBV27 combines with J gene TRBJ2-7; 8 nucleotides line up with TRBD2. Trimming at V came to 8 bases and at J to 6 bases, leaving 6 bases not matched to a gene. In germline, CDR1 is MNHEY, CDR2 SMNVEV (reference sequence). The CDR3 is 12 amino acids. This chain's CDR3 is CASSGLVSEQYF. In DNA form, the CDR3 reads TGTGCCAGCTCGGGACTAGTGAGCGAGCAGTACTTC.

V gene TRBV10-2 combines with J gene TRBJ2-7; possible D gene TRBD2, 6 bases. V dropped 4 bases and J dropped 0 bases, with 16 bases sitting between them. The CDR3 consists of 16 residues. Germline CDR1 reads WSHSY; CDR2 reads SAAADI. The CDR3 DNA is TGCGCCAGCAGTGCAGAGGTGGGACTTGCCTCCTACGAGCAGTACTTC. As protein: CASSAEVGLASYEQYF.

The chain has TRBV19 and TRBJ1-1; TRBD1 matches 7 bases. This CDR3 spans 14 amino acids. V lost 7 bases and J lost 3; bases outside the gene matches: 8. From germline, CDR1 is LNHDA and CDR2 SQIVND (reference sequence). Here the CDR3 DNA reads TGTGCCAGTACACCCGACAGGGTTGACACTGAAGCTTTCTTT. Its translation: CASTPDRVDTEAFF.

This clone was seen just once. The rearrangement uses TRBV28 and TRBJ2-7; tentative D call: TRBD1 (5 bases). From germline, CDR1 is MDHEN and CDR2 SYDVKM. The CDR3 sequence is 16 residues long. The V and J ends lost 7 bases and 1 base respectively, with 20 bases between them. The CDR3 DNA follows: TGTGCCAGCACCCCCCCTGGCAGGGATATATCCTACGAGCAGTACGTC. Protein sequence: CASTPPGRDISYEQYV.

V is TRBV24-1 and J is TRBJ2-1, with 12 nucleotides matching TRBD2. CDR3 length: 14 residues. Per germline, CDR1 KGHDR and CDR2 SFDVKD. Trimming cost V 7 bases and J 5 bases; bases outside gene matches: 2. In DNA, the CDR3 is TGTGCCACCAGAACTAGCGGGAGGAACAATGAGCAGTTCTTC. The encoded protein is CATRTSGRNNEQFF.

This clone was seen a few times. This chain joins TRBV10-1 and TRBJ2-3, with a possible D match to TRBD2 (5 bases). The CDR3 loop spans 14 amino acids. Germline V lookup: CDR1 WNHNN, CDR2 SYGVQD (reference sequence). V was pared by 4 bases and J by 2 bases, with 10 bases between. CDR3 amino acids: CASSGEGTTDTQYF. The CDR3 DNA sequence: TGCGCCAGCAGTGGCGAGGGAACCACAGATACGCAGTATTTT.

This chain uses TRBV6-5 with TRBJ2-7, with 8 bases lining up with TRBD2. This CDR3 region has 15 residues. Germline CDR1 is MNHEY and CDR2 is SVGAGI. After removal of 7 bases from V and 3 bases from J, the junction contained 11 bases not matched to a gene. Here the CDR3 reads CASKSQGSGIYEQYV. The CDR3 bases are TGTGCCAGCAAAAGCCAAGGTAGCGGGATCTACGAGCAGTACGTC.

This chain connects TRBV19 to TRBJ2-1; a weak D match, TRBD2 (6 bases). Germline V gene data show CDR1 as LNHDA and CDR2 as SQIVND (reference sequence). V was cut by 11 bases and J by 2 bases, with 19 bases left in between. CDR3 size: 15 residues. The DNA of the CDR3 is TGTGCCTGCCGCGGGACCGGAGGCCCCTACAATGAGCAGTTCTTC. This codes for CACRGTGGPYNEQFF.

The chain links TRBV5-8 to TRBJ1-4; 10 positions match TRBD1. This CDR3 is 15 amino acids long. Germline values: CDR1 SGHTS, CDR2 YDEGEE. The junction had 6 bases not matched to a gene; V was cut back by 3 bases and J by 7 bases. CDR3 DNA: TGTGCCAGCAGCTCGTCCGGGACAGGGGTTGAAAAACTGTTTTTT. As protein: CASSSSGTGVEKLFF.

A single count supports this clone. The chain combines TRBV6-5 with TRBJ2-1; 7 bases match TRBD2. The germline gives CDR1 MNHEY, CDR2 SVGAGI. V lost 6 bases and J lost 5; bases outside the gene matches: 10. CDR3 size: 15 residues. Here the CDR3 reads CASRQGLGLDNEQFF. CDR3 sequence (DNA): TGTGCCAGCAGACAAGGACTAGGCCTTGACAATGAGCAGTTCTTC.

CDR3 nucleotides: TGTGCCAGCAGCTTCTTAGATACGCAGTATTTT. Encoded protein: CASSFLDTQYF. The rearrangement joins TRBV9 to TRBJ2-3, with D unclear. The CDR3 spans 11 residues. In germline, CDR1 is SGDLS, CDR2 YYNGEE. The V gene lost 4 bases and the J gene lost 5 bases, with 5 bases spanning the gap. Looking up the rest from reference TRBV9 and TRBJ2-3 gives the full variable domain: DSGVTQTPKHLITATGQRVTLRCSPRSGDLSVYWYQQSLDQGLQFLIQYYNGEERAKGNILERFSAQQFPDLHSELNLSSLELGDSALYFCASSFLDTQYFGPGTRLTVL.

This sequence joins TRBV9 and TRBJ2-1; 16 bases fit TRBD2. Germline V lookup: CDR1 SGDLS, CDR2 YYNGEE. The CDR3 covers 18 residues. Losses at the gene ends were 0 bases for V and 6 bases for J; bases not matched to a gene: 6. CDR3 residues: CASSVVPGLAGGRNEQFF. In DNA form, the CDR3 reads TGTGCCAGCAGCGTAGTCCCGGGACTAGCGGGAGGGCGCAATGAGCAGTTCTTC.

This CDR3 is CASSDSGHTGELFF. The CDR3 DNA reads TGTGCCAGCAGTGATTCAGGTCACACCGGGGAGCTGTTTTTT. The rearrangement joins TRBV2 to TRBJ2-2, with no clear D. Germline CDR1 and CDR2: SNHLY and FYNNEI. V gave up 3 bases and J gave up 3 bases, with 8 bases separating them. The CDR3 loop spans 14 amino acids.

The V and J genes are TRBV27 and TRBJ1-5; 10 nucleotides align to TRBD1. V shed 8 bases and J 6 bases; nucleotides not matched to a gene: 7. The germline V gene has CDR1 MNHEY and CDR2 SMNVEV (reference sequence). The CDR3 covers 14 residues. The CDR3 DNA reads TGTGCCAGCCGAGGACAGGGGGGCGGTCAGCCCCAGCATTTT. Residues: CASRGQGGGQPQHF.

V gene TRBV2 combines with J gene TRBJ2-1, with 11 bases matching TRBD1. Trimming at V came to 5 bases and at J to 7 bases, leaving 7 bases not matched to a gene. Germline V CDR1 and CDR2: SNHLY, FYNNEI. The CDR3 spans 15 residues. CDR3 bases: TGTGCCAGCAGTAACCGGGACAGGGGGTCGAATGAGCAGTTCTTC. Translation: CASSNRDRGSNEQFF.